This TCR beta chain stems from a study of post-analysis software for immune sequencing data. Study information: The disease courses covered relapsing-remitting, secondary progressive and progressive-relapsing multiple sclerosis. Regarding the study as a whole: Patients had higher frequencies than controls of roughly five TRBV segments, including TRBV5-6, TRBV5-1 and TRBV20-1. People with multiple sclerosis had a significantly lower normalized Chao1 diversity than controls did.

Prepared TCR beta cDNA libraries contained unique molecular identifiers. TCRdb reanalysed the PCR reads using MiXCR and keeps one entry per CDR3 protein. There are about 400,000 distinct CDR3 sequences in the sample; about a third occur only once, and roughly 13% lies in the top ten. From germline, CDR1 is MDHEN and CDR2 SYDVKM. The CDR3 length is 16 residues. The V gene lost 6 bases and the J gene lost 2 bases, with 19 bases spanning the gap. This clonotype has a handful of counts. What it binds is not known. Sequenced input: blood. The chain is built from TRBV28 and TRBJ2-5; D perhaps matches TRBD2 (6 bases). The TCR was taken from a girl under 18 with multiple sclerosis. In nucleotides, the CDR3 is TGTGCCAGCAGCTCCGGCGGAGGGCGAGGACAAGAGACCCAGTACTTC. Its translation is CASSSGGGRGQETQYF.